Below, 12 T cell receptor beta chains from the same sample are listed, as sequenced in a study of cytomegalovirus exposure and HLA in healthy donors. It was with 60 Vbeta and 13 Jbeta primers that the PCR ran. Method: immunoSEQ multiplex PCR; TCRdb's copy keeps in-frame clones and lacks some. The sample yields some 140,000 clones, about four fifths seen once. The specimen sequenced was PBMCs. These receptor sequences come from a male donor in good health and CMV-seronegative.

Of note for this clone: One end of the junction is discordant with germline, which a read error may explain. The V call is TRBV5-6, the J call TRBJ1-2, with 7 bases matching TRBD1. CDR1 and CDR2 from the germline V gene are SGHDT and YYEEEE. This CDR3 has 14 amino acids. The CDR3 nucleotides are TGTGCCAGCAACTTGGAAGGGGGCGGCTATGGCTACACCTTC. It specifies CASNLEGGGYGYTF.

The CDR3 DNA is TGCAGTGCGATAACAGGGAGAGCTTTCTTT. Translating it yields CSAITGRAFF. This chain uses TRBV20-1 with TRBJ1-1; tentatively, D is TRBD1 (6 bases). The CDR3 is 10 amino acids. CDR1 is DFQATT and CDR2 is SNEGSKA in the germline V gene (reference sequence). Trimming cost V 6 bases and J 10 bases, with 12 bases left between them.

The chain uses TRBV7-9 and TRBJ1-5; tentative D call: TRBD1 (6 bases). CDR3 length equals 17 residues. CDR1 and CDR2 from the germline V gene are SEHNR and FQNEAQ (reference sequence). V was cut by 0 bases and J by 0 bases, with 12 bases left in between. CDR3 nucleotides: TGTGCCAGCAGCTTAGCGGGGGGGGCAGATAGCAATCAGCCCCAGCATTTT. Protein product: CASSLAGGADSNQPQHF.

J is TRBJ2-5 and V is TRBV19, with a tentative D call TRBD1 (5 bases). V lost 10 bases and J lost 2, with 11 bases in between. Germline V gives CDR1 LNHDA, CDR2 SQIVND (reference sequence). The CDR3 loop spans 12 amino acids. The CDR3 nucleotides read TGTGCCACCTCTGACAGACAAGAGACCCAGTACTTC. Residues: CATSDRQETQYF.

V is TRBV9 and J is TRBJ1-6, with 7 bases matching TRBD1. The germline V gene has CDR1 SGDLS and CDR2 YYNGEE. The CDR3 covers 15 residues. V shed 3 bases, J shed 7 bases, and the junction held 7 bases outside the gene matches. This chain's CDR3 is CASSAPGTANSPLHF. CDR3 coding DNA: TGTGCCAGCAGCGCTCCCGGGACAGCCAATTCACCCCTCCACTTT.

DNA of the CDR3: TGTGCCAGCACCAGGCTAGCGGGGGGACACACAGATACGCAGTATTTT. Its translation is CASTRLAGGHTDTQYF. The gene calls are TRBV27 and TRBJ2-3; 11 nucleotides align to TRBD2. The CDR3 is made up of 16 amino acids. CDR1 and CDR2 from the germline V gene are MNHEY and SMNVEV (reference sequence). Trimming at V came to 7 bases and at J to 2 bases, leaving 8 bases not matched to a gene.

This clone was detected once. The chain recombines TRBV4-3 with TRBJ1-3; D is possibly TRBD1 (6 bases). Trimming removed 0 bases from V and 3 bases from J, with 15 bases in between. This CDR3 is built from 17 residues. The V gene's germline CDR1 is LGHNA and CDR2 YSLEER. DNA for the CDR3: TGCGCCAGCAGCCAAGATCCCCTCAGGGGCTATGGAAACACCATATATTTT. Translated: CASSQDPLRGYGNTIYF.

The J gene is TRBJ1-1, the V gene TRBV10-3; perhaps TRBD1 as D (6 bases). The V end was cut by 6 bases, the J end by 1 base, with 6 bases between. The length of the CDR3 is 12 residues. In germline, CDR1 is ENHRY, CDR2 SYGVKD. The CDR3 here is CAIRDRNTEAFF. DNA for the CDR3: TGTGCCATCAGGGACAGGAACACTGAAGCTTTCTTT.

This rearrangement joins TRBV7-8 to TRBJ2-7; a weak D match, TRBD1 (6 bases). Germline loops: CDR1 SGHVS, CDR2 FQNEAQ. Trimming took 5 bases from V and 6 from J, leaving 20 bases between them. The CDR3 is 15 residues long. CDR3 bases: TGTGCCAGCAGCGCAAGATGGGCAGGGGTGGTCGAGCAGTACTTC. It yields the protein CASSARWAGVVEQYF.

V gene TRBV7-8 combines with J gene TRBJ2-5; TRBD1 aligns across 7 bases. The CDR3 is made up of 16 amino acids. Unmatched junction bases numbered 13, after V lost 4 bases and J lost 5 bases. Germline V gives CDR1 SGHVS, CDR2 FQNEAQ. In DNA form, the CDR3 reads TGTGCCAGCAGCTACGGGATGACAGGGATTGGGGAGACCCAGTACTTC. It codes for CASSYGMTGIGETQYF.

The CDR3 loop is CASSPPVARPGAFF. In DNA, the CDR3 is TGTGCCAGCTCACCACCGGTGGCCAGGCCGGGGGCTTTCTTT. V usage is TRBV18 and J usage is TRBJ1-1; D is unclear. Trimming took off 0 bases at V and 11 bases at J, with 16 bases between the two ends. The CDR3 covers 14 residues. CDR1 is KGHSH and CDR2 is LQKENI in the germline V gene.

There are a few counts of this clone. The rearrangement joins TRBV2 to TRBJ1-2, with 7 bases fitting TRBD1. The CDR3 is 11 residues long. J lost 7 bases, V lost 6 bases, and 2 bases had no gene match. Germline CDR1 reads SNHLY; CDR2 reads FYNNEI. CDR3 nucleotides: TGTGCCAGCAGGACAGGGTTTGGCTACACCTTC. Translation gives CASRTGFGYTF.